Following are 30 T cell receptor beta chains from one sample sequenced in a study of cytomegalovirus exposure and HLA in healthy donors. Primers for the PCR totalled 60 Vbeta and 13 Jbeta. Method: immunoSEQ multiplex PCR; TCRdb's copy keeps in-frame clones and lacks some. This sample has roughly 170,000 clones, with 81% found just once. Sequenced material: PBMCs. All receptors come from a woman younger than 45 in good health and CMV-seronegative.

This chain links TRBV28 with TRBJ2-3; 11 bases align to TRBD1. This CDR3 is built from 16 residues. V was clipped by 5 bases and J by 4 bases; unmatched bases: 8. Germline V gene data show CDR1 as MDHEN and CDR2 as SYDVKM. The CDR3 nucleotides are TGTGCCAGCAGTGGGAGGACAGGGGGCGTCGCAGATACGCAGTATTTT. This translates into CASSGRTGGVADTQYF.

The V and J genes are TRBV4-2 and TRBJ2-7, with 7 bases that match TRBD2. Germline V lookup: CDR1 LGHNA, CDR2 YNFKEQ. The CDR3 sequence is 14 residues long. With 0 bases clipped from V and 6 bases from J, the junction kept 5 bases outside the gene matches. CDR3 in amino acids: CASSQDDWGGEQYF. CDR3 DNA: TGTGCCAGCAGCCAAGATGATTGGGGGGGCGAGCAGTACTTC.

This clone has more than one count but fewer than ten. V and J are TRBV14 and TRBJ1-6, with D perhaps matching TRBD1 (6 bases). Germline CDR1 is SGHDN and CDR2 is FVKESK. V was cut by 1 base and J by 7 bases, with 11 bases left in between. The CDR3 sequence is 15 residues long. In nucleotides, the CDR3 is TGTGCCAGCAGCCAAGTCGGGGGGCGAAATTCACCCCTCCACTTT. Residues: CASSQVGGRNSPLHF. The whole variable domain, filled in from reference TRBV14 and TRBJ1-6, reads EAGVTQFPSHSVIEKGQTVTLRCDPISGHDNLYWYRRVMGKEIKFLLHFVKESKQDESGMPNNRFLAERTGGTYSTLKVQPAELEDSGVYFCASSQVGGRNSPLHFGNGTRLTVT.

This clone was observed once. The gene calls are TRBV7-3 and TRBJ2-1; D is perhaps TRBD1 (6 bases). Germline assignment: CDR1 SGHTA and CDR2 FQGTGA. The CDR3 is 16 residues long. V was shortened by 1 base and J by 6 bases, with 16 bases between the two germline ends. The CDR3 nucleotides are TGTGCCAGCAGCTTAATGGGGGCCTCGGGGAGCAATGAGCAGTTCTTC. It is translated as CASSLMGASGSNEQFF.

CDR3 sequence: CASQMIGEGEQFF. CDR3 nucleotides: TGCGCCAGCCAAATGATCGGGGAGGGTGAGCAGTTCTTC. The chain couples TRBV5-1 to TRBJ2-1; 7 positions agree with TRBD2. The V gene end was trimmed by 7 bases and the J gene end by 9 bases; junction bases not matched to a gene: 10. The CDR3 length is 13 residues. Germline assignment: CDR1 SGHRS and CDR2 YFSETQ.

The chain is built from TRBV5-1 and TRBJ1-2; 7 bases align to TRBD1. CDR3 length: 16 amino acids. V lost 3 bases, J lost 8 bases, and 16 bases stayed unmatched. Germline-derived CDR1 and CDR2 are SGHRS and YFSETQ. CDR3 loop: CASSSSYYRGREGYTF. The CDR3 DNA follows: TGCGCCAGCAGCTCTTCCTACTACAGGGGAAGAGAGGGCTACACCTTC.

The chain carries TRBV23-1 and TRBJ1-1; tentatively, D is TRBD1 (5 bases). TRBV23-1 is annotated as an ORF whose role is uncertain. The ends were cut back, 8 bases at V and 5 bases at J, with 27 bases in the middle. The CDR3 is 17 amino acids. For the CDR3, the DNA is TGCGCCAGCTTTAATAGCCCCCCGCAGGGAATGAGGACTGAAGCTTTCTTT. This gives the protein CASFNSPPQGMRTEAFF.

The chain combines TRBV11-1 with TRBJ2-5; tentative D call: TRBD1 (6 bases). V was cut by 6 bases and J by 0 bases, with 14 bases left in between. The CDR3 extends over 15 amino acids. From germline, CDR1 is SGHAT and CDR2 FQDESV (reference sequence). The CDR3, as DNA: TGTGCCAGCAGAATGCGAAGGGGGTACCAAGAGACCCAGTACTTC. Residues: CASRMRRGYQETQYF.

This chain uses TRBV6-1 with TRBJ2-7, with D unclear. The CDR3 consists of 14 residues. V gave up 1 base and J gave up 4 bases, with 11 bases separating them. Germline V gene data show CDR1 as MNHNS and CDR2 as SASEGT. The CDR3: CASSEVGQRYEQYF. CDR3 nucleotides: TGTGCCAGCAGTGAAGTGGGCCAACGGTACGAGCAGTACTTC.

The chain employs TRBV5-3 and TRBJ2-5; the D is unclear. TRBV5-3 is an ORF; its function is uncertain. There are 13 residues in the CDR3. Trimming removed 0 bases from V and 2 bases from J, with 5 bases in between. This CDR3 is CARSLEQQETQYF. DNA of the CDR3: TGTGCCAGAAGCTTGGAACAGCAAGAGACCCAGTACTTC.

The rearrangement joins TRBV27 to TRBJ2-4; D is perhaps TRBD1 (6 bases). There are 19 residues in the CDR3. CDR1 and CDR2 (germline): MNHEY, SMNVEV (reference sequence). V lost 5 bases to trimming and J lost 1 base, with 24 bases between them. CDR3 protein: CASSLTGLAPRSAKNIQYF. CDR3 DNA: TGTGCCAGCAGTCTGACAGGTTTGGCCCCTCGTTCGGCCAAAAACATTCAGTACTTC.

This clone was observed once. V usage is TRBV29-1 and J usage is TRBJ2-3; D is perhaps TRBD1 (6 bases). The length of the CDR3 is 14 residues. Deletions cut 5 bases from V and 1 base from J, with 13 bases between. Germline V gene sequence: CDR1 SQVTM, CDR2 ANQGSEA. This CDR3 reads CSVSTAGGTDTQYF. CDR3 nucleotides: TGCAGCGTTTCCACGGCAGGGGGCACAGATACGCAGTATTTT.

V usage is TRBV19 and J usage is TRBJ2-7, with D tentatively TRBD2 (5 bases). Germline values: CDR1 LNHDA, CDR2 SQIVND (reference sequence). With 7 bases removed from V and 2 bases from J, the gap between germline ends came to 12 bases. The CDR3 covers 13 residues. This chain's CDR3 is CASKALGTYEQYF. The CDR3 DNA reads as TGTGCCAGTAAAGCCCTCGGGACCTACGAGCAGTACTTC. Using reference TRBV19 and TRBJ2-7 for the parts outside the CDR3, the full variable domain is DGGITQSPKYLFRKEGQNVTLSCEQNLNHDAMYWYRQDPGQGLRLIYYSQIVNDFQKGDIAEGYSVSREKKESFPLTVTSAQKNPTAFYLCASKALGTYEQYFGPGTRLTVT.

The V call is TRBV5-6, the J call TRBJ2-6, with 8 bases matching TRBD1. This CDR3 contains 18 residues. The V and J ends lost 4 bases and 3 bases, in that order; junction bases with no gene match: 12. Germline CDR1 and CDR2: SGHDT and YYEEEE. CDR3 loop: CASSLWTGPTFGANVLTF. For the CDR3, the DNA is TGTGCCAGCAGCCTATGGACAGGGCCTACCTTTGGGGCCAACGTCCTGACTTTC.

This rearrangement joins TRBV5-4 to TRBJ2-5; 8 bases agree with TRBD1. After removal of 2 bases from V and 7 bases from J, the junction contained 7 bases not matched to a gene. The CDR3 loop spans 14 amino acids. From germline, CDR1 is SGHNT and CDR2 YYREEE (reference sequence). CDR3 nucleotide sequence: TGTGCCAGCAGCTTCGCAGGGGGCGGAGGGACCCAGTACTTC. It codes for CASSFAGGGGTQYF.

The J gene is TRBJ2-6, the V gene TRBV2, with 9 bases matching TRBD1. With V trimmed by 6 bases and J by 4 bases, 10 bases remained unmatched. Looked up from germline, CDR1 is SNHLY and CDR2 is FYNNEI. The CDR3 extends over 17 amino acids. The CDR3 DNA reads as TGTGCCAGCAGGCAGATGGACAGGGGTTCGGGGGCCAACGTCCTGACTTTC. Its protein product is CASRQMDRGSGANVLTF.

V gene TRBV27 combines with J gene TRBJ1-1; the match to TRBD1 covers 7 bases. Germline V CDR1 and CDR2: MNHEY, SMNVEV (reference sequence). V shed 6 bases, J shed 12 bases, and the junction held 13 bases outside the gene matches. The CDR3 is made up of 13 amino acids. This CDR3 reads CASSLPDRVTTFF. CDR3 sequence (DNA): TGTGCCAGCAGCTTACCCGACAGGGTGACAACTTTCTTT.

V usage is TRBV10-3 and J usage is TRBJ2-7, with D possibly matching TRBD1 (5 bases). This CDR3 region has 14 residues. Germline V CDR1 and CDR2: ENHRY, SYGVKD. Deletions cut 6 bases from V and 6 bases from J, with 18 bases between. The CDR3 coding sequence is TGTGCCATCAGGGCCCAGACTGGGGCGCTCGAGCAGTACTTC. It specifies CAIRAQTGALEQYF.

This rearrangement joins TRBV18 to TRBJ2-5, with D perhaps matching TRBD1 (5 bases). The CDR3 has 12 amino acids. Germline CDR1 KGHSH, CDR2 LQKENI. V was cut by 5 bases and J by 1 base, with 5 bases left in between. The CDR3 sequence: CASSDSQETQYF. As DNA, the CDR3 is TGTGCCAGCTCAGACAGCCAAGAGACCCAGTACTTC.

The genes are TRBV14 and TRBJ2-7; D is ambiguous. CDR1 and CDR2 from the germline V gene are SGHDN and FVKESK. The CDR3 runs 15 residues. V lost 1 base to trimming and J lost 0 bases, with 10 bases between them. CDR3 bases: TGTGCCAGCAGCCAAGTTGGCGGTTCCTCCTACGAGCAGTACTTC. As protein: CASSQVGGSSYEQYF.

The chain joins TRBV19 to TRBJ1-5; 7 positions match TRBD1. V was clipped by 1 base and J by 0 bases; unmatched bases: 15. Per germline, CDR1 LNHDA and CDR2 SQIVND (reference sequence). The CDR3 spans 20 residues. The DNA of the CDR3 is TGTGCCAGTAGTATAGGACCCCTCAGGGGGAAGAGCTATAGCAATCAGCCCCAGCATTTT. Translation: CASSIGPLRGKSYSNQPQHF.

This clone was observed a handful of times. V is TRBV9 and J is TRBJ1-2, with D perhaps matching TRBD1 (6 bases). The CDR3 contains 19 residues. Deletions cut 3 bases from V and 4 bases from J, with 28 bases between. Per germline, CDR1 SGDLS and CDR2 YYNGEE. In DNA, the CDR3 is TGTGCCAGCAGCGCCCCCAGGACGAGTTCGGGGGGGCGCGGCTATGGCTACACCTTC. It codes for CASSAPRTSSGGRGYGYTF.

The rearrangement links TRBV30 to TRBJ1-3, with TRBD1 as a possible D gene (5 bases). This CDR3 contains 14 residues. Germline V gene sequence: CDR1 GTSNPN, CDR2 SVGIG (reference sequence). Between the trimmed V and J ends, which lost 3 bases and 0 bases, there was a span of 9 bases. The CDR3 nucleotides read TGTGCCTGGAGGGACACCCCCTCTGGAAACACCATATATTTT. Its translation: CAWRDTPSGNTIYF.

This clone was observed once. The chain carries TRBV13 and TRBJ1-5; TRBD1 is a possible D gene (5 bases). Trimming pared 4 bases from V and 0 bases from J, leaving 13 bases between. The CDR3 length is 16 residues. The V gene's germline CDR1 is PRHDT and CDR2 FYEKMQ (reference sequence). CDR3 bases: TGTGCCAGCAGCTCTATAGGGGTTTATAGCAATCAGCCCCAGCATTTT. It translates to CASSSIGVYSNQPQHF.

J is TRBJ2-5 and V is TRBV5-4, with D possibly TRBD1 on 6 matching bases. This CDR3 is 14 amino acids long. The ends were cut back, 4 bases at V and 4 bases at J, with 14 bases in the middle. Germline V gene lookup returns CDR1 SGHNT and CDR2 YYREEE (reference sequence). CDR3 nucleotide sequence: TGTGCCAGCAGCCCTCAGGGGTTACGAGAGACCCAGTACTTC. This sequence encodes CASSPQGLRETQYF.

This clone showed up just a few times. This rearrangement joins TRBV5-4 to TRBJ2-7; maybe TRBD1 (5 bases). With 2 bases removed from V and 2 bases from J, the gap between germline ends came to 8 bases. Germline V CDR1 and CDR2: SGHNT, YYREEE (reference sequence). The CDR3 has 13 residues. The CDR3 protein is CASSFRAAYEQYF. The CDR3 nucleotides read TGTGCCAGCAGCTTCAGGGCTGCCTACGAGCAGTACTTC.

The CDR3, as DNA: TGTGCCAGCAGTGACACCAGGCGGGGGAAGCTGTTTTTT. This encodes CASSDTRRGKLFF. This chain joins TRBV7-9 and TRBJ2-2, with TRBD2 matching 7 bases. The CDR3 sequence is 13 residues long. Germline V gene lookup returns CDR1 SEHNR and CDR2 FQNEAQ (reference sequence). With V trimmed by 6 bases and J by 12 bases, 10 bases remained unmatched.

This clone appeared once. V and J are TRBV15 and TRBJ2-1, with TRBD2 as a possible D gene (6 bases). The length of the CDR3 is 16 residues. Trimming shortened V by 5 bases and J by 2 bases, and 16 bases separated the two germline ends. The germline gives CDR1 LNHNV, CDR2 YYDKDF (reference sequence). In DNA, the CDR3 is TGTGCCACCAGCGGAACTAGCAGCCTCCCCTACAATGAGCAGTTCTTC. Its protein is CATSGTSSLPYNEQFF.

The chain uses TRBV2 and TRBJ2-7; D might be TRBD2 (7 bases). Germline V lookup: CDR1 SNHLY, CDR2 FYNNEI. The CDR3 runs to 15 residues. Trimming stripped 6 bases from V and 3 bases from J, with 18 bases between. The CDR3 bases are TGTGCCAGCAGCCGACGGGGGGCGCGAAACTACGAGCAGTACTTC. Amino acid sequence: CASSRRGARNYEQYF.

The genes are TRBV7-2 and TRBJ2-3, with 8 bases matching TRBD2. The CDR3 covers 13 residues. The germline gives CDR1 SGHTA, CDR2 FQGNSA. The V gene end was trimmed by 7 bases and the J gene end by 1 base; junction bases not matched to a gene: 1. The CDR3 loop is CASKAGGTDTQYF. CDR3 coding DNA: TGTGCCAGCAAAGCGGGAGGCACAGATACGCAGTATTTT.